These 19 T cell receptor beta chains were all obtained from the same sample, sequenced in a study of blood T cell repertoires in COVID-19. Here immunoSEQ multiplex PCR was the method, and the copy in TCRdb shows in-frame clones only, minus some. Altogether some 90,000 clones are present, 85% to 90% being singletons, with the ten largest covering roughly 4.9%. The sample taken for sequencing was peripheral blood. The origin of the receptors is a woman over 75 with active COVID-19.

The chain couples TRBV5-1 to TRBJ1-2, with 8 bases aligning to TRBD1. The V and J ends lost 3 bases and 8 bases, in that order; junction bases with no gene match: 15. CDR3 size: 16 residues. From germline, CDR1 is SGHRS and CDR2 YFSETQ. CDR3 sequence (DNA): TGCGCCAGCAGCTGGGGACAGGCGAGGGGATTAGGAGGCTACACCTTC. This sequence encodes CASSWGQARGLGGYTF. The full variable domain, completed using reference TRBV5-1 and TRBJ1-2, is KAGVTQTPRYLIKTRGQQVTLSCSPISGHRSVSWYQQTPGQGLQFLFEYFSETQRNKGNFPGRFSGRQFSNSRSEMNVSTLELGDSALYLCASSWGQARGLGGYTFGSGTRLTVV.

The chain is built from TRBV5-6 and TRBJ2-7, with a possible D match to TRBD1 (5 bases). Germline assignment: CDR1 SGHDT and CDR2 YYEEEE. V was cut by 0 bases and J by 0 bases, with 7 bases left in between. CDR3 size: 14 residues. This chain's CDR3 is CASSLAGPSYEQYF. Here the CDR3 DNA reads TGTGCCAGCAGCTTGGCAGGGCCCTCCTACGAGCAGTACTTC.

V is TRBV28 and J is TRBJ1-5; TRBD1 matches at 8 bases. This CDR3 comprises 14 residues. V lost 5 bases, J lost 4 bases, and 4 bases stayed unmatched. From germline, CDR1 is MDHEN and CDR2 SYDVKM. Here the CDR3 DNA reads TGTGCCAGCAGTCCCGACAGGGGTAATCAGCCCCAGCATTTT. Translating it yields CASSPDRGNQPQHF.

This clone was seen a handful of times. The chain combines TRBV5-5 with TRBJ2-5, with 11 bases lining up with TRBD1. The CDR3 has 13 amino acids. V shed 4 bases and J 4 bases; nucleotides not matched to a gene: 0. Germline V gives CDR1 SGHKS, CDR2 YYEKEE (reference sequence). The CDR3, as DNA: TGTGCCAGCAGCGGGACAGGGGGAGAGACCCAGTACTTC. It codes for CASSGTGGETQYF.

This clone was found once. This chain uses TRBV7-3 with TRBJ2-2, with D uncertain. Germline CDR1 reads SGHTA; CDR2 reads FQGTGA. The CDR3 consists of 13 residues. V shed 4 bases and J shed 3 bases, with 6 bases lying between them. This chain's CDR3 is CASSYRDTGELFF. In DNA form, the CDR3 reads TGTGCCAGCAGCTACAGAGACACCGGGGAGCTGTTTTTT.

The chain carries TRBV7-2 and TRBJ1-2; D perhaps matches TRBD1 (6 bases). The CDR3 runs to 13 residues. V was clipped by 4 bases and J by 4 bases, with 10 bases between them. Germline V CDR1 and CDR2: SGHTA, FQGNSA. The CDR3 reads CASSSDRPYGYTF. The CDR3 nucleotides are TGTGCCAGCAGCTCCGACAGGCCCTATGGCTACACCTTC.

The chain employs TRBV5-4 and TRBJ1-2; 7 nucleotides align to TRBD1. Germline-derived CDR1 and CDR2 are SGHNT and YYREEE (reference sequence). The junction had 9 bases not matched to a gene; V was cut back by 4 bases and J by 0 bases. The CDR3 runs to 16 residues. DNA for the CDR3: TGTGCCAGCAGCCCCCAGGGGGGAACCACTAACTATGGCTACACCTTC. Encoded protein: CASSPQGGTTNYGYTF.

The V call is TRBV28, the J call TRBJ2-3; D may be TRBD1 (6 bases). This CDR3 has 16 amino acids. Germline assignment: CDR1 MDHEN and CDR2 SYDVKM. The V end lost 8 bases, the J end lost 2 bases, and 20 bases lay between the germline ends. Here the CDR3 reads CASWGNRGSSTDTQYF. DNA for the CDR3: TGTGCCAGCTGGGGCAATAGGGGGAGTTCCACAGATACGCAGTATTTT.

V usage is TRBV27 and J usage is TRBJ2-5, with D tentatively TRBD2 (5 bases). CDR3 length: 13 residues. V lost 5 bases, J lost 5 bases, and 12 bases lay in between. CDR1 and CDR2 (germline): MNHEY, SMNVEV (reference sequence). The CDR3 region is CASSSGLRETQYF. CDR3 coding DNA: TGTGCCAGCAGTAGCGGACTCCGGGAGACCCAGTACTTC.

CDR3 loop: CASSVASRGLGNTIYF. In nucleotides, the CDR3 is TGTGCCAGCAGTGTGGCCAGTAGGGGGCTTGGAAACACCATATATTTT. The chain uses TRBV6-1 and TRBJ1-3; 7 bases line up with TRBD1. Germline values: CDR1 MNHNS, CDR2 SASEGT. V was clipped by 4 bases and J by 3 bases; unmatched bases: 9. The CDR3 is made up of 16 amino acids.

This chain uses TRBV5-1 with TRBJ2-2; no clear D. V was trimmed by 4 bases and J by 9 bases, leaving 19 bases between them. The CDR3 sequence is 15 residues long. Germline V CDR1 and CDR2: SGHRS, YFSETQ. CDR3 sequence reads: CASSHLNGLGWELFF. The CDR3 nucleotides read TGCGCCAGCAGCCATCTGAATGGGCTTGGGTGGGAGCTGTTTTTT.

The rearrangement links TRBV3-1 (or the pseudogene TRBV3-2) to TRBJ2-7; TRBD2 aligns across 7 bases. Trimming removed 0 bases from V and 2 bases from J; junction bases left unmatched: 10. Germline V gene sequence: CDR1 LGHDT, CDR2 YNNKEL (reference sequence). The CDR3 consists of 17 residues. CDR3 sequence reads: CASSQDPSGVFAYEQYF. The CDR3 DNA is TGTGCCAGCAGCCAAGATCCCAGCGGGGTCTTCGCCTACGAGCAGTACTTC.

This chain joins TRBV4-1 and TRBJ1-4, with D perhaps TRBD1 (5 bases). The CDR3 totals 16 residues. V lost 0 bases to trimming and J lost 10 bases, with 18 bases between them. The germline CDR1 and CDR2 sequences are MGHRA and YSYEKL. DNA of the CDR3: TGCGCCAGCAGCCAAGATCCCTCAGGGTGGTACGGAAAACTGTTTTTT. This codes for CASSQDPSGWYGKLFF.

This chain links TRBV5-1 with TRBJ1-5; no reliable D call. This CDR3 is 13 amino acids long. CDR1 SGHRS and CDR2 YFSETQ come from the germline V gene. Trimming removed 4 bases from V and 1 base from J, with 6 bases in between. The CDR3 DNA follows: TGCGCCAGCAGCCACAGCAGCAATCAGCCCCAGCATTTT. Its translation: CASSHSSNQPQHF.

This chain connects TRBV4-2 to TRBJ2-7; 9 bases agree with TRBD2. The J segment lost 11 bases and the V segment lost 0 bases, leaving 8 bases of the junction unmatched. The V gene's germline CDR1 is LGHNA and CDR2 YNFKEQ. This CDR3 has 14 residues. The CDR3 DNA reads TGTGCCAGCAGCCAAGATCGAGTTGCGGGAGGGGAGTACTTC. Residues: CASSQDRVAGGEYF.

Here the CDR3 reads CASSRRSGSETQYF. The CDR3 nucleotides are TGTGCCAGCAGTCGCCGGAGTGGGTCAGAGACCCAGTACTTC. This chain connects TRBV6-2 or TRBV6-3 to TRBJ2-5; D call uncertain. Germline V gene data show CDR1 as MNHEY and CDR2 as SVGEGT. The CDR3 has 14 amino acids. V lost 5 bases to trimming and J lost 4 bases, with 14 bases between them.

The chain employs TRBV5-6 and TRBJ1-5; weak D call: TRBD1 (6 bases). Trimming left V 4 bases short and J 5 bases short, with 10 bases between. This CDR3 has 13 amino acids. Germline values: CDR1 SGHDT, CDR2 YYEEEE. Here the CDR3 reads CASSRTVDQPQHF. The CDR3 coding sequence is TGTGCCAGCAGCCGGACAGTTGATCAGCCCCAGCATTTT. The full variable domain, with the rest looked up from reference TRBV5-6 and TRBJ1-5, is DAGVTQSPTHLIKTRGQQVTLRCSPKSGHDTVSWYQQALGQGPQFIFQYYEEEERQRGNFPDRFSGHQFPNYSSELNVNALLLGDSALYLCASSRTVDQPQHFGDGTRLSIL.

The gene calls are TRBV6-2 or TRBV6-3 and TRBJ2-3, with D maybe TRBD2 (5 bases). CDR1 and CDR2 (germline): MNHEY, SVGEGT. Trimming took 5 bases from V and 5 from J, leaving 17 bases between them. The CDR3 extends over 15 amino acids. The CDR3 DNA reads TGTGCCAGCAGTCACCCCCCACGAGCGGAAGATACGCAGTATTTT. Its translation is CASSHPPRAEDTQYF.

The gene calls are TRBV7-2 and TRBJ1-5, with TRBD1 matching over 9 bases. CDR1 is SGHTA and CDR2 is FQGNSA in the germline V gene. Losses at the gene ends were 5 bases for V and 7 bases for J; bases not matched to a gene: 9. The CDR3 extends over 15 amino acids. CDR3 nucleotides: TGTGCCAGCAGCCCGGGACAGGGTGAAGACCAGCCCCAGCATTTT. This sequence encodes CASSPGQGEDQPQHF.